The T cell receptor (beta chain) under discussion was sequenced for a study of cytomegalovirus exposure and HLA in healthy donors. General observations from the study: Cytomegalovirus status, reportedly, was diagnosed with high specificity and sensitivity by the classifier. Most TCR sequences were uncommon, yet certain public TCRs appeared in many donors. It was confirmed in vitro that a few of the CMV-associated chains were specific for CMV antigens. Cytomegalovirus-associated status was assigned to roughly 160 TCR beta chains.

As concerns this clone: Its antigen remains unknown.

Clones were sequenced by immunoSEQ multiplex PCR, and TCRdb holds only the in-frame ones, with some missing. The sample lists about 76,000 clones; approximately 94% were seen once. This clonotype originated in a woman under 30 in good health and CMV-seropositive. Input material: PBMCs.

The CDR3, as DNA: TGTGCCAGCAGGCAAAATTGGGAAAGCGGGCGGTACGAGCAGTACTTC. Translation: CASRQNWESGRYEQYF. The genes are TRBV2 and TRBJ2-7, with a possible D match to TRBD2 (6 bases). The CDR3 has 16 amino acids. Trimming removed 6 bases from V and 4 bases from J, with 22 bases in between. Germline V gene lookup returns CDR1 SNHLY and CDR2 FYNNEI.